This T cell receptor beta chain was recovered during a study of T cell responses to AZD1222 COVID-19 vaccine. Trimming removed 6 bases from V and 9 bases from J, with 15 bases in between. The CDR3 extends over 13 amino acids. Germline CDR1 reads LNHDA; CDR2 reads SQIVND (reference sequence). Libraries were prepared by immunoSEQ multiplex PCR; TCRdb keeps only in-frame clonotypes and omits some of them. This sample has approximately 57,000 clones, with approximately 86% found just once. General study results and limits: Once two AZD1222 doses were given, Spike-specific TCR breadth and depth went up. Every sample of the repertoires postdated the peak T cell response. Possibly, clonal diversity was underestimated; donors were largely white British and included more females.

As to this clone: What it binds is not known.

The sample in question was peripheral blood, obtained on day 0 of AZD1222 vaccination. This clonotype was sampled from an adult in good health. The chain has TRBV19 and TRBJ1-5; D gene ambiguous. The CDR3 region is CASSHDPGRPQHF. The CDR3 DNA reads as TGTGCCAGTAGCCACGACCCGGGGAGGCCCCAGCATTTT.